This note documents a single T cell receptor beta chain sequence. The antigen is undetermined. The entry originates in a study of graft-versus-host responses after intestinal transplantation. Trimming removed 5 bases at V and 0 bases at J, with 15 bases between. Germline V gene data show CDR1 as SGHDT and CDR2 as YYEEEE. The CDR3 is 16 amino acids. This table comes from immunoSEQ multiplex PCR, and its TCRdb copy is limited to in-frame clones, with some not included. The table records about 40,000 clones, 91% of them present only once. The study's findings and limits: Some GvH clones appeared in ileal mucosa or blood before recipient bone marrow.

The origin of this receptor is a human patient who received an intestinal transplant, so some T cells may come from the graft donor. V is TRBV5-6 and J is TRBJ2-4; possibly TRBD2 for D (6 bases). The sample here was PBMCs, taken almost 320 days after intestinal transplant. The CDR3 protein is CASRIGGPKAKNIQYF. The CDR3 DNA is TGTGCCAGCAGAATCGGAGGGCCCAAAGCCAAAAACATTCAGTACTTC. Full variable domain (outside the CDR3, taken from reference TRBV5-6 and TRBJ2-4): DAGVTQSPTHLIKTRGQQVTLRCSPKSGHDTVSWYQQALGQGPQFIFQYYEEEERQRGNFPDRFSGHQFPNYSSELNVNALLLGDSALYLCASRIGGPKAKNIQYFGAGTRLSVL.